The source of this T cell receptor (beta chain) is a study of regulatory T cells in long-lasting Graves disease. Time point meaning: newly diagnosed GD, antithyroid drugs for less than 3 months. PBMCs provided the RNA from which the TCR library was made. Trimming cost V 2 bases and J 8 bases; bases outside gene matches: 8. The CDR3 contains 15 residues. This clonotype was observed at least ten times. Through Arm-PCR of CDR3 regions and iRepertoire HTBI primers, TCR beta libraries were built. TCRdb recomputed calls from the multiplex PCR reads with MiXCR, one row per CDR3 protein. The sample lists around 470,000 distinct CDR3 sequences, about 14% seen once, with around a sixth in the top ten. These records were also assigned to another study, of T cells in Graves' hyperthyroidism and ophthalmopathy. From that report: The TCR CDR3 was amplified in a first-round RT-PCR using the HTBI primer set.

The chain links TRBV12-3 or TRBV12-4 to TRBJ2-1, with 8 bases fitting TRBD1. Sequencing used peripheral blood mononuclear cells (PBMCs), obtained at new diagnosis, from a patient treated with antithyroid drugs. This TCR came from a woman aged 50 to 65 with Graves disease. The CDR3 DNA follows: TGTGCCAGCAGTTTATCAGAGGCGACAGGGGATGAGCAGTTCTTC. Protein: CASSLSEATGDEQFF.